Listed below are T cell receptor beta chains from one sample, sequenced in a study of T cell responses to AZD1222 COVID-19 vaccine. The protocol was immunoSEQ multiplex PCR, while the TCRdb copy is restricted to in-frame clones and leaves out a portion. The top ten clones hold about 5% of a sample with some 140,000 clones, about 93% of them seen once. The starting material was peripheral blood, obtained on day 0 of AZD1222 vaccination. All receptors come from an adult in good health. The CDR3 runs from the conserved cysteine through the conserved F or W. A D gene is named only where the DNA matches it firmly. Clone sizes are given selectively: once, few, many, or a class where the clone is expanded.

v_call	d_call	clone_size	j_call	cdr3_aa	cdr3_nt
TRBV6-1	NA	NA	TRBJ1-5	CASSEVRQGNQPQHF	TGTGCCAGCAGTGAAGTTCGGCAAGGCAATCAGCCCCAGCATTTT
TRBV9	NA	NA	TRBJ1-3	CASSVGAGPDGDTIYF	TGTGCCAGCAGCGTAGGGGCCGGGCCTGATGGGGACACCATATATTTT
TRBV9	NA	NA	TRBJ1-1	CASSVRVDWSTEAFF	TGTGCCAGCAGCGTGCGGGTAGATTGGAGCACTGAAGCTTTCTTT
TRBV3-1/TRBV3-2	NA	NA	TRBJ2-3	CASSGLMGASTDTQYF	TGTGCCAGCAGCGGCCTTATGGGGGCTAGCACAGATACGCAGTATTTT
TRBV6-5	NA	NA	TRBJ2-4	CASSSPGNIQYF	TGTGCCAGCAGTTCCCCGGGGAACATTCAGTACTTC
TRBV5-5	NA	NA	TRBJ2-2	CASSLAPATNTGELFF	TGTGCCAGCAGCTTGGCCCCAGCTACGAACACCGGGGAGCTGTTTTTT
TRBV6-5	NA	once	TRBJ2-3	CATRSLTDTQYF	TGTGCCACAAGAAGCCTCACAGATACGCAGTATTTT
TRBV27	TRBD2	NA	TRBJ2-5	CASRGLAGLARETQYF	TGTGCCAGTCGGGGACTAGCGGGATTGGCGCGAGAGACCCAGTACTTC
TRBV5-1	NA	NA	TRBJ1-1	CASSLVVWENTEAFF	TGCGCCAGCAGCTTGGTAGTTTGGGAGAACACTGAAGCTTTCTTT
TRBV7-9	NA	NA	TRBJ2-2	CASSLRVWNTGELFF	TGTGCCAGCAGCTTAAGGGTCTGGAACACCGGGGAGCTGTTTTTT
TRBV6-5	TRBD1	once	TRBJ1-1	CASSYSAGGNTEAFF	TGTGCCAGCAGTTACTCGGCAGGGGGGAACACTGAAGCTTTCTTT
TRBV4-2	TRBD1	NA	TRBJ1-2	CASSQDRRGYTF	TGTGCCAGCAGCCAGGACAGGAGGGGCTACACCTTC
TRBV5-1	TRBD1	NA	TRBJ1-5	CASSLDGTAYQPQHF	TGCGCCAGCAGCTTGGATGGGACAGCTTATCAGCCCCAGCATTTT
TRBV19	NA	NA	TRBJ1-5	CASRRRGDLSNQPQHF	TGTGCCAGTAGACGAAGGGGAGACCTTAGCAATCAGCCCCAGCATTTT
TRBV4-1	NA	NA	TRBJ2-7	CASLNPGTYEQYF	TGCGCCAGCCTGAATCCAGGGACCTACGAGCAGTACTTC
TRBV14	NA	NA	TRBJ1-1	CASSPRVTEAFF	TGTGCCAGCAGCCCCAGGGTGACTGAAGCTTTCTTT
TRBV5-6	NA	NA	TRBJ1-1	CASSPDDRNTEAFF	TGTGCCAGCAGCCCCGACGACCGAAACACTGAAGCTTTCTTT
TRBV9	NA	NA	TRBJ1-1	CATSPGLLNTEAFF	TGTGCCACATCCCCGGGGCTTCTGAACACTGAAGCTTTCTTT
TRBV6-5	NA	NA	TRBJ1-1	CASSYSLGATEAFF	TGTGCCAGCAGTTACTCGCTTGGGGCCACTGAAGCTTTCTTT
TRBV6-2/TRBV6-3	TRBD1	NA	TRBJ2-1	CASSSPGTGNEQFF	TGTGCCAGCAGTTCTCCCGGGACAGGTAATGAGCAGTTCTTC
TRBV28	TRBD2	NA	TRBJ2-7	CASSGALAGVYEQYF	TGTGCCAGCAGTGGTGCCCTAGCGGGAGTCTACGAGCAGTACTTC
TRBV23-1	NA	NA	TRBJ2-7	CASRRGAYEQYF	TGCGCCAGCAGAAGGGGTGCCTACGAGCAGTACTTC
TRBV7-9	NA	few	TRBJ2-1	CASSLASGRHEQFF	TGTGCCAGCAGCTTAGCCTCAGGGCGTCATGAGCAGTTCTTC
TRBV5-1	NA	NA	TRBJ1-4	CASSPNSLSNEKLFF	TGCGCCAGCAGCCCCAACAGTCTCAGCAATGAAAAACTGTTTTTT
TRBV15	TRBD1	NA	TRBJ2-1	CATTSGQGPYNEQFF	TGTGCCACCACCTCAGGACAGGGTCCCTACAATGAGCAGTTCTTC
TRBV3-1/TRBV3-2	TRBD1	NA	TRBJ2-7	CASSRTGSGEQYF	TGTGCCAGCAGCCGGACAGGGTCTGGCGAGCAGTACTTC
TRBV9	NA	NA	TRBJ2-7	CASSVAKGSDEQYF	TGTGCCAGCAGCGTAGCTAAGGGAAGCGACGAGCAGTACTTC
TRBV19	NA	large	TRBJ1-2	CASSIDWSVNYGYTF	TGTGCCAGTAGTATAGATTGGTCAGTCAACTATGGCTACACCTTC
TRBV11-2	TRBD1	once	TRBJ1-1	CASSLDLPGGEAFF	TGTGCCAGCAGCTTAGACCTGCCAGGGGGTGAAGCTTTCTTT
TRBV5-8	TRBD1	NA	TRBJ2-7	CASSPGQGIYEQYF	TGTGCCAGCAGCCCGGGACAGGGGATCTACGAGCAGTACTTC
TRBV11-3	NA	few	TRBJ1-1	CASSLTAMNTEAFF	TGTGCCAGCAGCTTAACTGCGATGAACACTGAAGCTTTCTTT
TRBV2	NA	NA	TRBJ2-1	CASSPPPAGMRNEQFF	TGTGCCAGCAGCCCCCCCCCGGCGGGAATGAGGAATGAGCAGTTCTTC
TRBV18	NA	NA	TRBJ2-2	CASSRTGTSNTGELFF	TGTGCCAGCTCCCGGACCGGGACTTCGAACACCGGGGAGCTGTTTTTT
TRBV27	NA	once	TRBJ1-6	CASSFGSNGSPLHF	TGTGCCAGCAGTTTCGGGAGTAATGGGTCACCCCTCCACTTT
TRBV20-1	TRBD1	once	TRBJ1-5	CSASVKNRGGYSNQPQHF	TGCAGTGCTAGTGTCAAAAACAGGGGTGGGTATAGCAATCAGCCCCAGCATTTT
TRBV14	NA	once	TRBJ2-5	CASSRHSMQETQYF	TGTGCCAGCAGCCGACATAGTATGCAGGAGACCCAGTACTTC
TRBV6-5	TRBD2	NA	TRBJ2-7	CASRHSGGSYEQYF	TGTGCCAGCAGACATAGCGGGGGCTCCTACGAGCAGTACTTC
TRBV11-2	NA	NA	TRBJ2-1	CASSNDRQFYNEQFF	TGTGCCAGCAGCAACGACAGGCAGTTTTACAATGAGCAGTTCTTC
TRBV7-2	TRBD1	NA	TRBJ1-6	CAGSDRVGSPLHF	TGTGCCGGCTCCGACAGGGTGGGTTCACCCCTCCACTTT
TRBV5-1	NA	NA	TRBJ1-2	CASSSRPADIPHRYGYTF	TGCGCCAGCAGTAGTAGGCCAGCCGATATTCCGCACCGCTATGGCTACACCTTC
TRBV28	NA	NA	TRBJ1-4	CASSLRGGAANEKLFF	TGTGCCAGCAGTCTAAGGGGGGGGGCTGCTAATGAAAAACTGTTTTTT
TRBV28	NA	NA	TRBJ2-7	CASSSLLYEQYF	TGTGCCAGCAGTTCGCTGCTGTACGAGCAGTACTTC
TRBV18	NA	NA	TRBJ1-5	CASSPDGFFARHF	TGTGCCAGCTCACCGGATGGGTTTTTTGCAAGGCATTTT
TRBV5-4	TRBD1	NA	TRBJ1-1	CASSGDRVTEAFF	TGTGCCAGCAGCGGGGACAGGGTCACTGAAGCTTTCTTT
TRBV20-1	NA	NA	TRBJ2-3	CSALTDTQYF	TGCAGTGCCCTGACAGATACGCAGTATTTT
TRBV5-4	NA	NA	TRBJ2-3	CASSVMGVDTQYF	TGTGCCAGCAGCGTAATGGGGGTGGATACGCAGTATTTT
TRBV14	NA	NA	TRBJ2-5	CASSHQGGTARFHQETQYF	TGTGCCAGCAGCCATCAAGGAGGGACAGCGCGATTTCACCAAGAGACCCAGTACTTC
TRBV27	NA	few	TRBJ2-1	CASTLAGPSSYNEQFF	TGTGCCAGCACCCTCGCTGGGCCCAGCTCCTACAATGAGCAGTTCTTC
TRBV6-5	NA	NA	TRBJ1-1	CASRLQGKHEAFF	TGTGCCAGCAGACTACAGGGAAAGCATGAAGCTTTCTTT
TRBV4-1	NA	NA	TRBJ2-7	CASSQAEQAPYEQYF	TGCGCCAGCAGCCAAGCGGAGCAGGCCCCCTACGAGCAGTACTTC
TRBV4-1	NA	once	TRBJ1-1	CASSRNYEAFF	TGCGCCAGCAGCCGCAACTACGAAGCTTTCTTT
TRBV6-4	NA	NA	TRBJ2-1	CASSGRPGTPLNNEQFF	TGTGCCAGCAGTGGACGACCGGGGACACCTCTTAACAATGAGCAGTTCTTC